Shown below are 10 T cell receptor beta chains from a single sample sequenced in a study of T cell repertoires in cytomegalovirus infection. TCRdb called the reads again in MiXCR, with one record for every CDR3 protein. The sample has about 920,000 distinct CDR3 sequences, roughly a third seen once. The antigens of these receptors remain unknown. Sequenced material: cultured CD8+ T cells from PBMCs, taken from culture after CMV antigen stimulation. These receptors came from a human donor in good health (CMV status not recorded). Some clones in this sample may be carry-over from other donors' samples.

The chain has TRBV3-1 and TRBJ2-5; 9 bases match TRBD1. The V gene end was trimmed by 2 bases and the J gene end by 2 bases; junction bases not matched to a gene: 6. The V gene's germline CDR1 is LGHDT and CDR2 YNNKEL (reference sequence). The CDR3 extends over 16 amino acids. The CDR3 nucleotides read TGTGCCAGCAGCCAAAAACAGGGGGCCCAGCAAGAGACCCAGTACTTC. Translating it yields CASSQKQGAQQETQYF.

V gene TRBV7-9 combines with J gene TRBJ2-6, with D possibly being TRBD2 (5 bases). CDR3 size: 18 residues. V was trimmed by 7 bases and J by 4 bases, leaving 23 bases between them. In germline, CDR1 is SEHNR, CDR2 FQNEAQ (reference sequence). Here the CDR3 DNA reads TGTGCCAGCACCCCAGGTGGGAGCCGATCGTCCGGGGCCAACGTCCTGACTTTC. It is translated as CASTPGGSRSSGANVLTF.

The chain carries TRBV6-2 or TRBV6-3 and TRBJ2-7; 8 nucleotides match TRBD1. The CDR3 extends over 16 amino acids. Losses at the gene ends were 6 bases for V and 3 bases for J; bases not matched to a gene: 13. The V gene's germline CDR1 is MNHEY and CDR2 SVGEGT. In nucleotides, the CDR3 is TGTGCCAGCAGCCACCCGGACAGGGACGACCGCTACGAGCAGTACGTC. Amino acid sequence: CASSHPDRDDRYEQYV.

Only a few counts were recorded for this clonotype. The rearrangement links TRBV10-3 to TRBJ2-3; 14 nucleotides match TRBD2. Germline CDR1 reads ENHRY; CDR2 reads SYGVKD. Trimming at V came to 7 bases and at J to 5 bases, leaving 14 bases not matched to a gene. The CDR3 sequence is 18 residues long. CDR3 DNA sequence: TGTGCCATCAATCCAGGGACTAGCGGGGGAAATTGGAGAGATACGCAGTATTTT. This gives the protein CAINPGTSGGNWRDTQYF.

The V gene is TRBV29-1, the J gene TRBJ2-7; D not certain. The CDR3 has 12 residues. V gave up 4 bases and J gave up 4 bases, with 11 bases separating them. CDR1 is SQVTM, CDR2 ANQGSEA, per germline. CDR3 sequence (DNA): TGCAGCGTTGCGGGCAGGTTTTACGAGCAGTACTTC. Its protein is CSVAGRFYEQYF.

This clonotype appeared a few times. This sequence joins TRBV2 and TRBJ2-1; 11 nucleotides agree with TRBD2. Germline V gene data show CDR1 as SNHLY and CDR2 as FYNNEI. The CDR3 contains 17 residues. With V trimmed by 4 bases and J by 3 bases, 8 bases remained unmatched. The CDR3: CASSVLAGGTIYNEQFF. The DNA of the CDR3 is TGTGCCAGCAGTGTGCTAGCGGGGGGCACTATCTACAATGAGCAGTTCTTC.

The rearrangement links TRBV29-1 to TRBJ1-5; 9 nucleotides match TRBD1. V lost 1 base, J lost 6 bases, and 4 bases stayed unmatched. Germline CDR1 and CDR2: SQVTM and ANQGSEA. The CDR3 consists of 14 residues. The CDR3 spells CSVEGDREGQPQHF. DNA for the CDR3: TGCAGCGTTGAAGGGGACAGGGAAGGTCAGCCCCAGCATTTT.

A few counts support this clonotype. The chain has TRBV7-9 and TRBJ2-3; D unclear. The CDR3 has 16 residues. The germline gives CDR1 SEHNR, CDR2 FQNEAQ (reference sequence). Trimming removed 7 bases at V and 0 bases at J, with 17 bases between. The CDR3 nucleotides are TGTGCCAGCACCTTCGCTGGGGAAACTAGCACAGATACGCAGTATTTT. Translation gives CASTFAGETSTDTQYF.

This clonotype was observed a few times. The chain couples TRBV7-2 to TRBJ2-3; possibly TRBD1 for D (6 bases). CDR3 length: 15 amino acids. Germline V lookup: CDR1 SGHTA, CDR2 FQGNSA. Between the trimmed V and J ends, which lost 5 bases and 4 bases, there was a span of 16 bases. The CDR3 spells CASSPPQGLPDTQYF. CDR3 bases: TGTGCCAGCAGCCCTCCACAGGGCCTCCCAGATACGCAGTATTTT.

V usage is TRBV9 and J usage is TRBJ2-1, with D perhaps TRBD1 or TRBD2 (6 bases each). The V and J ends lost 3 bases and 8 bases respectively, with 15 bases between them. The CDR3 loop spans 14 amino acids. The germline gives CDR1 SGDLS, CDR2 YYNGEE. In nucleotides, the CDR3 is TGTGCCAGCAGCGCCGGGGGCCGGTCGGATGAGCAGTTCTTC. Translation gives CASSAGGRSDEQFF.